This T cell receptor beta chain was obtained from a study of blood T cell repertoires in COVID-19. Measured with immunoSEQ multiplex PCR; TCRdb has only the in-frame clones, and not every one. The data show some 230,000 clones, roughly four fifths seen once. After removal of 6 bases from V and 8 bases from J, the junction contained 3 bases not matched to a gene. The CDR3 has 11 amino acids. Per germline, CDR1 MNHEY and CDR2 SVGAGI. Only a few counts were recorded for this clone. This chain uses TRBV6-5 with TRBJ1-2; 7 bases fit TRBD1. The sequencing input was PBMCs or T cells enriched from blood (not recorded which). The receptor comes from a woman in her 40s with acute COVID-19. The CDR3 DNA is TGTGCCAGCAGGCTACAGGGGGGCTACACCTTC. As protein: CASRLQGGYTF.